A selection of T cell receptor beta chains follows, all from one sample in a study of shared clonotypes between healthy human individuals. Some clones are missing from TCRdb's copy, which holds only in-frame ones; the method was immunoSEQ multiplex PCR. The sample records about 2 million clones, just under 95% being singletons. The specimen sequenced was naive CD8+ T cells sorted from blood. The receptors derive from a man aged 18 to 30 in good health. Each CDR3 is given with its conserved first and last residue. D genes are given only for firm matches. Expanded clones get a size class; other rows say once, few or many, or leave the size out.

-	once	TRBJ2-7	TRBV4-1	CASSQHLAYEQYF	TGCGCCAGCAGCCAACACCTAGCCTACGAGCAGTACTTC
-	once	TRBJ2-7	TRBV6-6	CASSYNYEQYF	TGTGCCAGCAGTTACAACTACGAGCAGTACTTC
-	-	TRBJ1-2	TRBV11-2	CASSLLGYGYTF	TGTGCCAGCAGCTTACTCGGCTATGGCTACACCTTC
-	-	TRBJ2-5	TRBV9	CASSVEPEETQYF	TGTGCCAGCAGCGTAGAACCGGAAGAGACCCAGTACTTC
-	-	TRBJ1-1	TRBV4-1	CASSQTSVGNTEAFF	TGCGCCAGCAGCCAAACCTCAGTTGGGAACACTGAAGCTTTCTTT
TRBD2	-	TRBJ2-1	TRBV11-3	CASSFGTSPYNEQFF	TGTGCCAGCAGCTTCGGGACTAGTCCCTACAATGAGCAGTTCTTC
-	-	TRBJ2-3	TRBV2	CASSEYRLTSTDTQYF	TGTGCCAGCAGTGAATACCGACTAACTAGCACAGATACGCAGTATTTT
-	-	TRBJ1-3	TRBV7-9	CASSLGSPTIYF	TGTGCCAGCAGCTTAGGCTCGCCTACCATATATTTT
-	-	TRBJ1-1	TRBV7-9	CASSFQRVMNTEAFF	TGTGCCAGCAGCTTTCAACGTGTCATGAACACTGAAGCTTTCTTT
TRBD2	-	TRBJ2-1	TRBV5-3	CARSLGLAAYNEQFF	TGTGCCAGAAGCTTGGGACTAGCAGCCTACAATGAGCAGTTCTTC
-	-	TRBJ2-1	TRBV2	CASSTSSRNEQFF	TGTGCCAGCAGTACCAGCAGCAGAAATGAGCAGTTCTTC
TRBD1	-	TRBJ2-7	TRBV5-6	CASSLDRGYEQYF	TGTGCCAGCAGCTTGGACAGGGGCTACGAGCAGTACTTC
-	-	TRBJ2-5	TRBV10-1	CANSRRAIQETQYF	TGCGCCAATTCGCGCAGGGCCATACAAGAGACCCAGTACTTC
TRBD1	-	TRBJ1-3	TRBV2	CASSSESPGQGAGNTIYF	TGTGCCAGCAGCAGTGAATCACCGGGACAGGGTGCTGGAAACACCATATATTTT
-	-	TRBJ2-7	TRBV7-7	CASSSEPTGLLREQYF	TGTGCTAGCAGCTCTGAACCTACGGGGCTCTTGAGAGAGCAGTACTTC
-	-	TRBJ1-2	TRBV9	CASSVVAGNGYTF	TGTGCCAGCAGCGTAGTAGCTGGGAATGGCTACACCTTC
TRBD1	-	TRBJ2-5	TRBV4-1	CASSPGQVEETQYF	TGCGCCAGCAGCCCGGGACAGGTGGAAGAGACCCAGTACTTC
TRBD1	-	TRBJ2-7	TRBV4-2	CASSQAGGQYEQYF	TGTGCCAGCAGCCAAGCAGGGGGTCAGTACGAGCAGTACTTC
-	once	TRBJ2-3	TRBV7-9	CASSSNPVGGIVRDTQYF	TGTGCCAGCAGCTCAAACCCGGTGGGGGGAATTGTTAGGGATACGCAGTATTTT
TRBD2	-	TRBJ2-7	TRBV9	CASSPSGTSVYYEQYF	TGTGCCAGCAGCCCCTCCGGGACTAGCGTCTACTACGAGCAGTACTTC
-	-	TRBJ2-5	TRBV19	CASSLNPGRWETQYF	TGTGCCAGTAGTCTCAATCCGGGACGCTGGGAGACCCAGTACTTC
-	-	TRBJ2-2	TRBV28	CASSLWQGSNTGELFF	TGTGCCAGCAGTTTATGGCAGGGATCGAACACCGGGGAGCTGTTTTTT
TRBD1	-	TRBJ1-5	TRBV27	CASSLLGQGGGNQPQHF	TGTGCCAGCAGTTTACTTGGTCAGGGGGGCGGCAATCAGCCCCAGCATTTT
-	once	TRBJ2-5	TRBV27	CASSLSTMQETQYF	TGTGCCAGCAGTTTATCCACGATGCAAGAGACCCAGTACTTC
-	-	TRBJ2-1	TRBV4-1	CASSQGGPYNEQFF	TGCGCCAGCAGCCAAGGGGGACCCTACAATGAGCAGTTCTTC
TRBD1	-	TRBJ1-1	TRBV27	CASSFFPPGQGNTEAFF	TGTGCCAGCAGTTTCTTCCCCCCGGGACAGGGGAACACTGAAGCTTTCTTT
-	-	TRBJ2-3	TRBV27	CASSSGTSQIQGPDTQYF	TGTGCCAGCAGCTCCGGGACTTCGCAAATACAGGGGCCAGATACGCAGTATTTT
TRBD1	-	TRBJ2-2	TRBV4-3	CASSQDWVADRDTGELFF	TGCGCCAGCAGCCAAGATTGGGTCGCGGACAGGGACACCGGGGAGCTGTTTTTT